Shown below are 21 T cell receptor beta chains from a single sample sequenced in a study of T cells after yellow fever vaccination. TCRdb used MiXCR to reprocess the 5' RACE reads, holding one entry per CDR3 protein. The table has approximately 580,000 distinct CDR3 sequences, less than 20% seen once. Sequenced here: PBMCs, sampled less than 6 days after the first yellow fever vaccination. The receptors derive from a man younger than 35 who received the YFV17D yellow fever vaccine.

The rearrangement links TRBV19 to TRBJ2-2; maybe TRBD2 (6 bases). Trimming took off 4 bases at V and 3 bases at J, with 9 bases between the two ends. Germline loops: CDR1 LNHDA, CDR2 SQIVND (reference sequence). The CDR3 covers 14 residues. CDR3 amino acids: CASSTGTDTGELFF. In DNA form, the CDR3 reads TGTGCCAGTAGTACCGGGACTGACACCGGGGAGCTGTTTTTT.

This chain connects TRBV4-1 to TRBJ2-1; 10 bases align to TRBD1. The V gene's germline CDR1 is MGHRA and CDR2 YSYEKL. The CDR3 contains 16 residues. V was pared by 4 bases and J by 8 bases, with 11 bases of the junction left unmatched. Here the CDR3 reads CASSPLPRTGGHEQFF. The CDR3 DNA reads as TGCGCCAGCAGCCCTCTACCACGGACAGGGGGGCATGAGCAGTTCTTC.

The rearrangement links TRBV28 to TRBJ2-5, with 9 bases fitting TRBD2. The germline CDR1 and CDR2 sequences are MDHEN and SYDVKM. This CDR3 has 15 amino acids. Trimming took 6 bases from V and 2 from J; bases not matched to a gene: 7. DNA for the CDR3: TGTGCCAGCAGCACCGGACTAGCGAGACAAGAGACCCAGTACTTC. As protein: CASSTGLARQETQYF.

This clonotype occurred a few times. V usage is TRBV27 and J usage is TRBJ1-1; maybe TRBD1 (5 bases). The CDR3 extends over 15 amino acids. Germline loops: CDR1 MNHEY, CDR2 SMNVEV (reference sequence). V shed 5 bases and J shed 1 base, with 14 bases lying between them. This chain's CDR3 is CASSPRAGENTEAFF. In DNA, the CDR3 is TGTGCCAGCAGTCCCAGGGCGGGGGAGAACACTGAAGCTTTCTTT.

At least ten counts were recorded for this clonotype. The rearrangement links TRBV12-5 to TRBJ2-5; TRBD1 matches 10 bases. Unmatched junction bases numbered 8, after V lost 0 bases and J lost 1 base. Germline values: CDR1 LGHNT, CDR2 FRNRAP. The CDR3 sequence is 18 residues long. The CDR3 is CASGLVLRDRGPQETQYF. CDR3 nucleotide sequence: TGTGCTAGTGGTTTGGTGCTTAGGGACAGGGGTCCCCAAGAGACCCAGTACTTC.

The V gene is TRBV11-2, the J gene TRBJ2-1; 14 bases match TRBD2. V gave up 4 bases and J gave up 11 bases; unmatched junction bases: 4. The CDR3 contains 14 residues. Germline loops: CDR1 SGHAT, CDR2 FQNNGV. CDR3 amino acids: CASSSGLAGGKQFF. CDR3 coding DNA: TGTGCCAGCAGCTCCGGACTAGCGGGGGGCAAGCAGTTCTTC.

This clonotype was recorded a few times. V usage is TRBV5-6 and J usage is TRBJ2-5, with a weak D call TRBD2 (5 bases). V lost 3 bases, J lost 1 base, and 10 bases lay in between. CDR1 is SGHDT, CDR2 YYEEEE, per germline. This CDR3 has 14 amino acids. This CDR3 reads CASSSGIPQETQYF. The CDR3 DNA sequence: TGTGCCAGCAGCTCCGGGATCCCCCAAGAGACCCAGTACTTC.

This clonotype was observed once. The junction departs from germline at one end; a sequencing error may be responsible. The chain is built from TRBV24-1 and TRBJ1-5; D might be TRBD1 (5 bases). Germline V gene data show CDR1 as KGHDR and CDR2 as SFDVKD. The CDR3 runs to 14 residues. In DNA form, the CDR3 reads TGTGCCACAAGTGTGGGGGGAGAGAATCAGCCCCAGCATTTT. It encodes CATSVGGENQPQHF.

This rearrangement joins TRBV12-3 or TRBV12-4 to TRBJ1-1, with 10 positions matching TRBD1. The CDR3 runs 18 residues. With V trimmed by 0 bases and J by 3 bases, 10 bases remained unmatched. For the CDR3, the DNA is TGTGCCAGCAGTTTAGCTACCGGGACAGGGGATATTCACACTGAAGCTTTCTTT. It specifies CASSLATGTGDIHTEAFF.

The rearrangement links TRBV5-3 to TRBJ1-1; the D is unclear. TRBV5-3 is an ORF; its function is uncertain. The CDR3 contains 12 residues. Trimming removed 0 bases from V and 8 bases from J, with 8 bases in between. CDR3 in amino acids: CARSLVGNEAFF. The CDR3 DNA sequence: TGTGCCAGAAGCTTGGTAGGCAACGAAGCTTTCTTT.

This clonotype was observed a handful of times. This chain links TRBV30 with TRBJ2-2; D remains unclear. CDR1 and CDR2 (germline): GTSNPN, SVGIG (reference sequence). The CDR3 totals 12 residues. The V gene lost 2 bases and the J gene lost 4 bases, with 5 bases spanning the gap. This chain's CDR3 is CAWSRSTGELFF. CDR3 bases: TGTGCCTGGAGTCGATCCACCGGGGAGCTGTTTTTT.

The V gene is TRBV7-9, the J gene TRBJ2-2; no clear D. V lost 6 bases to trimming and J lost 0 bases, with 14 bases between them. The CDR3 has 16 amino acids. The germline CDR1 and CDR2 sequences are SEHNR and FQNEAQ (reference sequence). The CDR3 is CASSPVVPPNTGELFF. CDR3 nucleotide sequence: TGTGCCAGCAGTCCAGTGGTCCCTCCGAACACCGGGGAGCTGTTTTTT.

This clonotype has a handful of counts. This CDR3 is CASSLGDKNTGELFF. Written as DNA, the CDR3 is TGCGCCAGCAGCTTAGGGGACAAGAACACCGGGGAGCTGTTTTTT. The chain carries TRBV5-1 and TRBJ2-2; D possibly corresponds to TRBD1 (6 bases). CDR1 SGHRS and CDR2 YFSETQ come from the germline V gene. V was shortened by 2 bases and J by 1 base, with 9 bases between the two germline ends. The CDR3 is 15 residues long.

The sample holds a few counts of this clonotype. V and J are TRBV4-1 and TRBJ2-6; no clear D gene. This CDR3 contains 15 residues. Trimming left V 0 bases short and J 1 base short, with 4 bases between. Germline assignment: CDR1 MGHRA and CDR2 YSYEKL. The CDR3 nucleotides are TGCGCCAGCAGCCAAGAGGCATCTGGGGCCAACGTCCTGACTTTC. It yields the protein CASSQEASGANVLTF.

In its sample, this clonotype was seen a few times. The chain has TRBV20-1 and TRBJ2-7; the D gene is possibly TRBD1 (6 bases). V lost 4 bases to trimming and J lost 2 bases, with 15 bases between them. Looked up from germline, CDR1 is DFQATT and CDR2 is SNEGSKA (reference sequence). This CDR3 comprises 14 residues. This chain's CDR3 is CSAMKGHQPYEQYV. The CDR3 DNA is TGCAGTGCTATGAAGGGACACCAACCCTACGAGCAGTACGTC.

V and J are TRBV5-4 and TRBJ2-5; D possibly uses TRBD1 or TRBD2 (6 bases each). Germline V gives CDR1 SGHNT, CDR2 YYREEE (reference sequence). The CDR3 consists of 14 residues. The V end was cut by 6 bases, the J end by 4 bases, with 16 bases between. CDR3 nucleotides: TGTGCCAGCACCCCCGGGGGCCCGGGAGAGACCCAGTACTTC. Protein sequence: CASTPGGPGETQYF.

J is TRBJ2-5 and V is TRBV10-3; D may be TRBD1 or TRBD2 (5 bases each). Trimming cost V 8 bases and J 5 bases, with 18 bases left between them. The CDR3 is 14 residues long. The germline gives CDR1 ENHRY, CDR2 SYGVKD. Here the CDR3 reads CAIGENRPMETQYF. The CDR3 DNA follows: TGTGCCATCGGGGAGAACAGGCCCATGGAGACCCAGTACTTC.

This clonotype was seen a handful of times. The rearrangement uses TRBV20-1 and TRBJ2-7; 9 bases are shared with TRBD1. The V and J ends lost 5 bases and 1 base, in that order; junction bases with no gene match: 6. Germline loops: CDR1 DFQATT, CDR2 SNEGSKA (reference sequence). The CDR3 is 14 residues long. The CDR3 coding sequence is TGCAGTGCTGCCCCCGGGACAGGGTCCTACGAGCAGTACGTC. It yields the protein CSAAPGTGSYEQYV.

The rearrangement links TRBV10-3 to TRBJ2-3, with TRBD2 matching 9 bases. Germline V lookup: CDR1 ENHRY, CDR2 SYGVKD. The CDR3 has 15 residues. V trimming: 5 bases; J trimming: 1 base; junction bases outside the gene matches: 4. The CDR3: CAISLAGRGTDTQYF. CDR3 sequence (DNA): TGTGCCATCAGTCTAGCGGGGAGAGGCACAGATACGCAGTATTTT.

This clonotype was observed a handful of times. The chain has TRBV4-3 and TRBJ1-6; no clear D. Trimming took off 1 base at V and 9 bases at J, with 16 bases between the two ends. The length of the CDR3 is 16 residues. In germline, CDR1 is LGHNA, CDR2 YSLEER. CDR3 nucleotide sequence: TGCGCCAGCAGCCAAGGCGCTGGTGTGCTGGGTTCACCCCTCCACTTT. Residues: CASSQGAGVLGSPLHF.

V and J are TRBV3-1 and TRBJ1-2, with a weak D call TRBD1 (5 bases). The CDR3 has 12 amino acids. Germline V gene lookup returns CDR1 LGHDT and CDR2 YNNKEL (reference sequence). V was shortened by 4 bases and J by 6 bases, with 9 bases between the two germline ends. CDR3 sequence: CASSRGSNGYTF. CDR3 nucleotide sequence: TGTGCCAGCAGCCGGGGGAGCAATGGCTACACCTTC.